These T cell receptor beta chains were read from a single sample in a study of PD-L1 blockade in urothelial cancer. Profiling relied on immunoSEQ multiplex PCR, and the TCRdb table lists in-frame clones only, not all of them. The table shows 80,000 to 90,000 clones, with 85% occurring only once. Source: PBMCs, taken around atezolizumab (anti-PD-L1) treatment. These receptors were taken from a man in his 60s with urothelial cancer. Each CDR3 is given with its conserved first and last residue. A D gene is named only where the DNA matches it firmly. Where a row states a size, it is once, few, many or the class of an expanded clone; other rows omit it.

V: TRBV9; size: -; D: -; J: TRBJ2-3; DNA: TGTGCCAGCAGGGGACTGGGTGGCACAGATACGCAGTATTTT; CDR3: CASRGLGGTDTQYF
V: TRBV5-1; size: -; D: -; J: TRBJ2-1; DNA: TGCGCCAGCAGCTTAGCAGGGAATGGGATTGATGAGCAGTTCTTC; CDR3: CASSLAGNGIDEQFF
V: TRBV6-1; size: -; D: -; J: TRBJ2-7; DNA: TGTGCCAGCACGGAGCGGTTCACCTCCTACGAGCAGTACTTC; CDR3: CASTERFTSYEQYF
V: TRBV28; size: -; D: -; J: TRBJ2-3; DNA: TGTGCCGGCCGACAGGCCCTTACAGATACGCAGTATTTT; CDR3: CAGRQALTDTQYF
V: TRBV29-1; size: few; D: -; J: TRBJ1-1; DNA: TGCAGCGTTGAAGAAGCCCACACTGAAGCTTTCTTT; CDR3: CSVEEAHTEAFF
V: TRBV7-7; size: few; D: TRBD1; J: TRBJ2-3; DNA: TGTGCTAGCAGCCCGGACAGGAGGCCAGATACGCAGTATTTT; CDR3: CASSPDRRPDTQYF
V: TRBV4-3; size: -; D: -; J: TRBJ1-2; DNA: TGCGCCAGCAGCCGCCATACGGCCAGGGGCTATGGCTACACCTTC; CDR3: CASSRHTARGYGYTF
V: TRBV5-4; size: -; D: -; J: TRBJ2-5; DNA: TGTGCCAGCAGCTTGGATCTGGGGGCAGGGGGGAATATCCAGTACTTC; CDR3: CASSLDLGAGGNIQYF
V: TRBV13; size: once; D: TRBD1; J: TRBJ2-2; DNA: TGTGCCAGCAGCCCCTCCCACAGGGGGTGGTCCGGGGAGCTGTTTTTT; CDR3: CASSPSHRGWSGELFF
V: TRBV7-9; size: -; D: -; J: TRBJ2-1; DNA: TGTGCCAGCAGCTTACCAGCGGGTCCCAATGAGCAGTTCTTC; CDR3: CASSLPAGPNEQFF
V: TRBV6-5; size: -; D: -; J: TRBJ2-2; DNA: TGTGCCAGCAGTTACACCCCGGCGGACACCGGGGAGCTGTTTTTT; CDR3: CASSYTPADTGELFF
V: TRBV27; size: -; D: -; J: TRBJ2-7; DNA: TGTGCCAGGGAACAGGGAACCTACGAGCAGTACTTC; CDR3: CAREQGTYEQYF
V: TRBV18; size: -; D: -; J: TRBJ2-5; DNA: TGTGCCAGCTCACTTGATAGACCGGGGGGCGAGACCCAGTACTTC; CDR3: CASSLDRPGGETQYF
V: TRBV9; size: -; D: TRBD1; J: TRBJ1-2; DNA: TGTGCCAGCAGCGTGGACAGGCGAGGCTACACCTTC; CDR3: CASSVDRRGYTF
V: TRBV27; size: -; D: TRBD1; J: TRBJ2-7; DNA: TGTGCCAGCGGCCCGTTTACAGGGGCCGAGCAGTACTTC; CDR3: CASGPFTGAEQYF
V: TRBV6-1; size: -; D: TRBD2; J: TRBJ2-7; DNA: TGTGCCAGCAGTGAGGCTAGCGGGGGGGGTGAGCAGTACTTC; CDR3: CASSEASGGGEQYF
V: TRBV5-1; size: -; D: TRBD2; J: TRBJ2-7; DNA: TGCGCCAGCAGCTTGGTCCCTAGCGGGGGATCTAGCTCCTACGAGCAGTACTTC; CDR3: CASSLVPSGGSSSYEQYF
V: TRBV11-3; size: -; D: TRBD1; J: TRBJ1-1; DNA: TGTGCCAGCAGACCAACAGGGGATCTCGGGAACACTGAAGCTTTCTTT; CDR3: CASRPTGDLGNTEAFF
V: TRBV15; size: -; D: -; J: TRBJ2-5; DNA: TGTGCCACCAGCAGAGGCGGGACGGATGAGACCCAGTACTTC; CDR3: CATSRGGTDETQYF
V: TRBV2; size: -; D: -; J: TRBJ1-1; DNA: TGTGCCAGCAGGCAAAATGCGTACACTGAAGCTTTCTTT; CDR3: CASRQNAYTEAFF
V: TRBV7-2; size: -; D: TRBD2; J: TRBJ2-7; DNA: TGTGCCAGCAGCTTGGCTGAGACGGCGGGGGCCTACGAGCAGTACTTC; CDR3: CASSLAETAGAYEQYF
V: TRBV7-3; size: -; D: TRBD1; J: TRBJ1-2; DNA: TGTGCCAGCAGCTCAAGACCGGGACAGACCTATGGCTACACCTTC; CDR3: CASSSRPGQTYGYTF
V: TRBV27; size: -; D: -; J: TRBJ2-3; DNA: TGTGCCAGCAGTTTGTGGGCGGGAAAAGGGAATACGCAGTATTTT; CDR3: CASSLWAGKGNTQYF
V: TRBV30; size: -; D: TRBD2; J: TRBJ2-5; DNA: TGTGCCTGGGGACTAGCTTCTGAGACCCAGTACTTC; CDR3: CAWGLASETQYF
V: TRBV29-1; size: once; D: TRBD2; J: TRBJ2-5; DNA: TGCAGCGTCCGACTAGCGGGAGAGGAGACCCAGTACTTC; CDR3: CSVRLAGEETQYF
V: TRBV7-3; size: -; D: TRBD1; J: TRBJ2-5; DNA: TGTGCCAGCAGCGCCGGACAGGGCCCCCAAGAGACCCAGTACTTC; CDR3: CASSAGQGPQETQYF
V: TRBV11-3; size: -; D: -; J: TRBJ1-6; DNA: TGTGCCAGCAGCTTTTCACAGGTTAATTCACCCCTCCACTTT; CDR3: CASSFSQVNSPLHF
V: TRBV5-4; size: -; D: TRBD1; J: TRBJ2-1; DNA: TGTGCCAGCAGCCGATGGGACAGGGACAATGAGCAGTTCTTC; CDR3: CASSRWDRDNEQFF
V: TRBV6-5; size: -; D: TRBD1; J: TRBJ2-3; DNA: TGTGCCAGCAGTACCGGACAGGTCCTCACAGATACGCAGTATTTT; CDR3: CASSTGQVLTDTQYF
V: TRBV5-1; size: -; D: -; J: TRBJ2-7; DNA: TGCGCCAGCAGCCTGGAGGGGGCCCCCTACGAGCAGTACTTC; CDR3: CASSLEGAPYEQYF
V: TRBV29-1; size: -; D: TRBD1; J: TRBJ1-1; DNA: TGCAGCGTTTCCGGGACAGGGGAGCGCCCCACTGAAGCTTTCTTT; CDR3: CSVSGTGERPTEAFF
V: TRBV4-2; size: -; D: -; J: TRBJ1-2; DNA: TGTGCCAGCAGCCCACTATCGGGCTATGGCTACACCTTC; CDR3: CASSPLSGYGYTF
V: TRBV30; size: few; D: -; J: TRBJ1-4; DNA: TGTGCCTGGAGTATGGGCCCGGGGGAAAAACTGTTTTTT; CDR3: CAWSMGPGEKLFF
V: TRBV2; size: -; D: -; J: TRBJ1-2; DNA: TGTGCCAGCAGCCGGACTAGTTCGGATGGCTACACCTTC; CDR3: CASSRTSSDGYTF
V: TRBV11-1; size: -; D: -; J: TRBJ2-7; DNA: TGTGCCAGCAGCACCAACAGGGACCCGAACCTCTACGAGCAGTACTTC; CDR3: CASSTNRDPNLYEQYF
V: TRBV11-2; size: once; D: -; J: TRBJ2-7; DNA: TGTGCCAGCAGCTTCGCGCGGAACTACGAGCAGTACTTC; CDR3: CASSFARNYEQYF
V: TRBV11-3; size: -; D: -; J: TRBJ2-5; DNA: TGTGCCAGCAGCTTAACGGACGGCGCGGGGCAAGAGACCCAGTACTTC; CDR3: CASSLTDGAGQETQYF
V: TRBV29-1; size: -; D: TRBD1; J: TRBJ1-2; DNA: TGCAGCGTCGGGACAGGGTACTATGGCTACACCTTC; CDR3: CSVGTGYYGYTF
V: TRBV2; size: -; D: TRBD1; J: TRBJ2-7; DNA: TGTGCCAGCAGGCACCCGGACAGGTACTACGAGCAGTACTTC; CDR3: CASRHPDRYYEQYF
V: TRBV5-1; size: -; D: -; J: TRBJ1-4; DNA: TGCGCCAGCAGCTTGATCGGGATTGCAACTAATGAAAAACTGTTTTTT; CDR3: CASSLIGIATNEKLFF
V: TRBV18; size: -; D: -; J: TRBJ1-5; DNA: TGTGCCAGCTCACCACCGCGGCAGGGCGGTCAGCCCCAGCATTTT; CDR3: CASSPPRQGGQPQHF